The following is a T cell receptor beta chain sequence with its context. Germline is not matched at one junction end, which may reflect a read error. Multiple V-beta primers and a C-beta primer amplified TCRB from RNA. These TCRB libraries lack any described unique molecular identifiers. Via MiXCR, TCRdb re-called the multiplex PCR reads, giving one row per CDR3 protein. The profile shows approximately 13,000 distinct CDR3 sequences, 66% of them singletons. This entry is derived from a study of tumor-infiltrating lymphocytes in glioblastoma multiforme. The CDR3 is made up of 16 amino acids. Germline loops: CDR1 ENHRY, CDR2 SYGVKD.

The sequence derives from a male donor with glioblastoma. The gene calls are TRBV10-3 and TRBJ1-2, with D maybe TRBD1 (5 bases). The sequenced material came from brain tumor tissue. CDR3 region: CTISDPTPQVEYGYTF. The CDR3 bases are TGTACCATCAGTGACCCAACCCCACAGGTGGAATATGGCTACACCTTC.